The text below deals with one T cell receptor (beta chain). Its antigen specificity is not known. No much larger clonotype is one base removed from it; base qualities were not supplied. This sample is drawn from a study of cytomegalovirus exposure and HLA in healthy donors (dated by TCRdb to about 2017). Concerning the study at large: An earlier analysis of roughly 500 of the donors reported around 280 Gb of sequence data and 95 million to 130 million unique TCR beta sequences obtained from some 170 million T cells. An early release covering roughly 580 HLA-typed donors comprised around 300 gigabases of sequencing data and 65 million to 100 million unique TCR sequences. Of the roughly 390 genotyped donors, 65% to 90% fell in the genetic ancestry cluster associated with self-reported Caucasian donors. The study aimed to test whether cataloging public T cell receptors could reveal signatures of past pathogen exposure. The T cell repertoires of 700 or so subjects were profiled by immunosequencing and related to cytomegalovirus serostatus. A separate validation cohort of 100 to 150 different subjects was used in addition to the 666-subject first cohort. The study combined high-throughput TCR immunosequencing, statistical association of individual TCRs with disease status, and machine learning to predict cytomegalovirus infection status. In a later analysis, previously published TCR beta repertoires from roughly 710 donors were re-analyzed and high-resolution HLA genotyping was added so that TCR occurrence patterns could be studied. In the later analysis, no new phenotypic data were used to find candidate immune exposures; instead, reliance was placed on TCR beta sequences and their occurrence across donors. To decide whether each TCR beta V gene segment behaved as functional or pseudogenic, an earlier analysis of some 540 of the donors relied on high-throughput TCR beta sequencing. Alongside the repertoire data, information on donor age, sex, ethnicity and CMV serostatus was compiled. Genome-wide SNP genotypes for about three fifths of the roughly 700 donors were used in a later genetic analysis, which treated that subset as a discovery cohort. All discovery cohort repertoires had been generated using a single sequencing platform. HLA typing covered class I and class II loci at four-digit resolution. Typing coverage varied by locus: about 629-630 donors for A, B, C, DRB1 and DQB1; approximately 560 for DQA1; nearly 610 for DPA1; 450 to 480 for DPB1. Roughly five DR-DQ haplotypes were treated as single units for association and clustering because of strong linkage in the cohort. Across 398 genotyped donors of the cohort, an average of about 240,000 unique TCR beta nucleotide sequences per donor were sequenced, and about a sixth of those sequences were non-productive.

The method was the immunoSEQ multiplex PCR assay. The multiplex PCR relied on a mix of 60 forward primers for TCR Vbeta segments and 13 reverse primers for TCR Jbeta segments. The CDR3 region of rearranged TCR beta genes was amplified from genomic DNA by a multiplex PCR assay. The amplified TCR beta libraries were sequenced on the Illumina HiSeq System as 87-base-pair reads. In the source study's methods: Across the roughly 670 repertoires, a later analysis counted tens of millions of unique TCR beta chains, 9.5 million to 12 million of which were shared by at least two donors. Raw reads were error-corrected and collapsed into unique sequences with a nearest-neighbor algorithm that merged closely related sequences to remove PCR and sequencing errors. CDR3 sequences were aligned to IMGT reference sequences to assign V, D and J gene segments. Each retained sequence needed at least a six-nucleotide match to both a V gene segment and a J gene segment. Rearrangements were called productive when the CDR3 lacked stop codons and stayed in frame with V and J; all others were non-productive. CDR3 was defined by IMGT convention, running from the second conserved V-encoded cysteine to the conserved J-encoded phenylalanine. The earlier analysis of 500 to 650 of the donors excluded any sequence lacking an unambiguous match to a single V gene segment. An earlier analysis of 450 to 650 of the donors called V segments functional above 56.7% productive rearrangements and segregating when the between-donor standard deviation exceeded 5%. A statistical classification framework was developed to diagnose cytomegalovirus status using the catalog of TCR beta chain sequences. In a later analysis, V and J genes were assigned by comparing TCR nucleotide sequences against IMGT/GENE-DB human TR gene sequences. The TCRdist pipeline was used in a later analysis to assign CDR3 sequences and most-parsimonious VDJ recombination scenarios. In a later analysis, each TCR beta chain was defined by its CDR3 amino acid sequence together with its V-gene family, and reads without a unique V-gene family were excluded. In a later analysis, approximately 640 highly shared, low-generation-probability nucleotide sequences were removed to address suspected cross-contamination and a sequencing artifact. For each public chain, a later analysis derived a clonal expansion index from normalized ranks of inferred template counts within each repertoire. A later analysis computed generation probabilities with a VDJ recombination model fitted to out-of-frame rearrangements, and checked the results against IGoR. In a later analysis, TCR-TCR, TCR-HLA and TCR-CMV co-occurrence was scored with hypergeometric tests, and a repertoire-size bias correction was applied to TCR pairs. To estimate false discovery rates, a later analysis permuted the HLA or CMV assignments 20 times. A later analysis grouped co-occurring TCRs with DBSCAN, adding TCRdist sequence similarity when clustering within HLA-allele-positive subsets. Repertoires with fewer than 30,000 or more than 120,000 public chains were left out of co-occurrence clustering, as were four to six repertoires with anomalous nucleotide sharing. Imported from immuneACCESS, the table was reduced by TCRdb to in-frame sequences with V and J called. These copies leave out some clones; in studies compared against another copy, an unresolved V gene accounts for under half, and the cause of the remainder is not known. V and J calls and clone size are those listed in that table; D and trimming were worked out from the DNA. The sample table contains 160,000 or so clones; only one count was recorded for roughly 73% of them. About 1.5% of the sample comes from the top ten.

What the work shows at the level of the full study, not this receptor alone: In a later analysis, the rate of TCR association differed among HLA loci, with DRB1 alleles having the most associated TCRs and HLA-C alleles having the fewest. Sequencing depth was assumed to be roughly uniform across donors in the presence/absence analyses, though that assumption may not hold. A further reported finding was that TCR beta sequences accurately predicted the HLA-A and HLA-B alleles for most subjects in the first cohort. In this cohort, only TCR beta chains were sequenced, and detectable features were limited by the absence of alpha or paired-chain data. A later analysis found that HLA-associated TCR beta chains were more clonally expanded and had lower generation probabilities than equally common non-associated chains. The only immune exposure information available for the cohort was CMV serostatus. Because HLA typing was unavailable for some donors at each locus, only the typed subset was used in association tests. While some public TCRs were present in many individuals, most TCR sequences turned up only very rarely across donors. In a later genetic analysis, a missense DCLRE1C variant was associated with V-gene and J-gene trimming of TCR beta chains, and the association was replicated in an independent cohort. It was suggested by the authors that the approach could potentially be generalized to other disease states and immunological phenotypes. The study gave a list of 150 to 200 TCR beta chains associated with cytomegalovirus. Linkage disequilibrium might explain the correlated functional status among segregating V segments, but an unknown experimental factor could not be excluded. In vitro tests confirmed that a few of the cytomegalovirus-associated TCR beta chains recognize cytomegalovirus antigens. Most CMV-associated TCR beta chains appeared to be HLA-restricted in a later analysis, and the HLA associations seemed to be driven largely by CMV exposure. In a later analysis, several top co-occurrence clusters were reported to appear linked to parvovirus B19, influenza, CMV and Epstein-Barr virus. Assigning TCR associations to individual alleles was difficult when HLA alleles, especially DR and DQ, strongly co-occurred. Fewer than 20 rarely observed V segments, including chromosome 9 orphons, were excluded from the earlier analysis of just under 600 of the donors because counts were too low. A later analysis associated about 17,000 TCR beta sequences with specific HLA alleles at a false discovery rate of 0.05. Broadly in line with IMGT annotations, most TCR beta V segments showed up in productive rearrangements about 87% or about 30% of the time in an earlier analysis of roughly 590 of the donors. The classifier was reported to diagnose cytomegalovirus status with high specificity and sensitivity in both the original cohort and the validation cohort. A later genetic analysis reported fewer N-insertions in productive TCRs among donors in an Asian-associated ancestry cluster than the roughly 620-donor mean. The sequencing pipeline was judged likely to have produced a cluster of highly shared sequence variants as a technical artifact.

In total, around 600 healthy bone marrow donors made up the cohort. All cohort members were sampled while nominally healthy, although unrecorded immune exposures were likely present. The donor was CMV seronegative and was included in the group of several hundred seronegative cohort members. Every donor gave a peripheral blood sample, and the peripheral blood mononuclear cells from that sample were used for TCR beta sequencing. The Qiagen DNeasy Blood Extraction Kit was used to extract genomic DNA from the blood cell samples. The sequence was obtained from a woman under 40 in good health and CMV-seronegative. The sequencing sample was made of PBMCs.

The DNA sequence reads TGCGCCAGCACGCCGGGCGGGACGAGATCCTACGAGCAGTACTTC. Its protein is CASTPGGTRSYEQYF. The rearrangement joined TRBV5-1 to TRBJ2-7; TRBD2 is perhaps the D gene, given 6 matching bases. The junction carries 17 bases between V and J, which are trimmed by 6 bases and 1 base respectively. The CDR3 contains 15 residues, cysteine and phenylalanine counted. Only the CDR3 DNA is retained, 45 bases long and in frame from the first base. CDR1 and CDR2 (SGHRS, YFSETQ) derive from the germline V gene.